The 22 T cell receptor beta chains given below trace back to one sample, sequenced in a study of CD8 T cells in ankylosing spondylitis. TCRdb re-derived calls from the 5' RACE reads in MiXCR, one entry per CDR3 protein. The data contain under 250,000 distinct CDR3 sequences, roughly 32% of them singletons. The sequenced sample consisted of blood, either unsorted or a sorted T cell fraction (not recorded which). These receptors were collected from a male donor with ankylosing spondylitis or in good health (not recorded which).

J is TRBJ2-1 and V is TRBV27; TRBD2 matches 7 bases. CDR3 length: 15 residues. The junction had 11 bases not matched to a gene; V was cut back by 6 bases and J by 6 bases. Germline CDR1 is MNHEY and CDR2 is SMNVEV (reference sequence). Here the CDR3 DNA reads TGTGCCAGCAGACCAACTTGGGGGGGGTTCAATGAGCAGTTCTTC. The encoded protein is CASRPTWGGFNEQFF.

This clonotype was seen a few times. This rearrangement joins TRBV7-2 to TRBJ2-3, with 8 bases identical to TRBD2. The CDR3 runs to 14 residues. Germline CDR1 is SGHTA and CDR2 is FQGNSA. V gave up 4 bases and J gave up 5 bases; unmatched junction bases: 5. CDR3 in DNA: TGTGCCAGCAGCTCGGGACTAGTCGGAGATACGCAGTATTTT. The encoded protein is CASSSGLVGDTQYF.

This clonotype came up a few times. The chain's CDR3 is CSARDYKGAYEQFF. Here the CDR3 DNA reads TGCAGTGCTAGAGATTATAAGGGGGCCTATGAGCAGTTCTTC. This rearrangement joins TRBV20-1 to TRBJ2-1; 7 bases fit TRBD1. The germline V gene encodes CDR1 DFQATT and CDR2 SNEGSKA (reference sequence). Trimming cost V 0 bases and J 8 bases; bases outside gene matches: 7. The CDR3 runs 14 residues.

This clonotype was seen a handful of times. The genes are TRBV20-1 and TRBJ1-1; no clear D gene. CDR3 length equals 12 residues. Germline values: CDR1 DFQATT, CDR2 SNEGSKA (reference sequence). Trimming cost V 6 bases and J 7 bases, with 15 bases left between them. The CDR3 DNA reads as TGCAGTGCGACCAAGCGTGGTGATGAAGCTTTCTTT. It codes for CSATKRGDEAFF.

This clonotype showed up just a few times. The chain combines TRBV21-1 with TRBJ2-7; TRBD2 was called by the table and not checked on the DNA. TRBV21-1 is termed a pseudogene. CDR3 length: 13 amino acids. The CDR3 loop is CASRNLRVGEQYF. The CDR3 coding sequence is TGTGCCAGCAGGAACCTGAGGGTGGGCGAGCAGTACTTC.

In this sample, this clonotype turned up a few times. This sequence joins TRBV3-1 and TRBJ2-5; TRBD2 agrees at 12 bases. The CDR3 totals 16 residues. J gave up 5 bases and V 4 bases, and 8 bases lay outside the gene matches. The V gene's germline CDR1 is LGHDT and CDR2 YNNKEL (reference sequence). The CDR3 sequence is CASSPSGGAERETQYF. The CDR3 DNA sequence: TGTGCCAGCAGCCCTAGCGGGGGGGCCGAACGTGAGACCCAGTACTTC.

V and J are TRBV27 and TRBJ2-3; perhaps TRBD2 as D (6 bases). V lost 2 bases and J 3 bases, leaving 15 bases between the germline ends. The CDR3 spans 16 residues. The V gene's germline CDR1 is MNHEY and CDR2 SMNVEV (reference sequence). CDR3 DNA sequence: TGTGCCAGCAGTTTAATGGGACTTAATGGAACAGATACGCAGTATTTT. It codes for CASSLMGLNGTDTQYF.

This clonotype was detected a few times. The gene calls are TRBV4-2 and TRBJ2-1; D might be TRBD2 (6 bases). From germline, CDR1 is LGHNA and CDR2 YNFKEQ. The length of the CDR3 is 17 residues. V shed 0 bases and J shed 4 bases, with 16 bases lying between them. The CDR3 sequence is CASSQETSLTNYNEQFF. In nucleotides, the CDR3 is TGTGCCAGCAGCCAAGAAACTAGCCTCACCAATTACAATGAGCAGTTCTTC.

The chain recombines TRBV20-1 with TRBJ2-7, with TRBD1 identical over 8 bases. Germline V gives CDR1 DFQATT, CDR2 SNEGSKA (reference sequence). This CDR3 has 14 amino acids. V shed 0 bases and J 4 bases; nucleotides not matched to a gene: 5. Here the CDR3 reads CSARDPQGAYEQYF. In nucleotides, the CDR3 is TGCAGTGCTAGAGATCCGCAGGGGGCTTACGAGCAGTACTTC.

This clonotype was seen a handful of times. This chain uses TRBV15 with TRBJ2-7; TRBD2 matches 10 bases. From germline, CDR1 is LNHNV and CDR2 YYDKDF (reference sequence). CDR3 length: 15 residues. After removal of 5 bases from V and 4 bases from J, the junction contained 8 bases not matched to a gene. In nucleotides, the CDR3 is TGTGCCACCAGCTCCCGCCTAGCGGGGGTTTACGAGCAGTACTTC. Its translation: CATSSRLAGVYEQYF.

J is TRBJ1-1 and V is TRBV20-1; D gene unclear. V was cut by 5 bases and J by 5 bases, with 21 bases left in between. Germline-derived CDR1 and CDR2 are DFQATT and SNEGSKA (reference sequence). This CDR3 has 15 residues. The CDR3 reads CSAESPLESETEAFF. In DNA form, the CDR3 reads TGCAGTGCTGAAAGCCCCCTAGAATCGGAGACTGAAGCTTTCTTT.

This rearrangement joins TRBV4-1 to TRBJ1-5; no definite D call. Deletions cut 4 bases from V and 4 bases from J, with 17 bases between. The CDR3 totals 16 residues. Germline V gene sequence: CDR1 MGHRA, CDR2 YSYEKL. For the CDR3, the DNA is TGCGCCAGCAGCCTCGAAAGGTACAGTTCGAATCAGCCCCAGCATTTT. Translated: CASSLERYSSNQPQHF.

This clonotype was counted at least ten times. The J gene is TRBJ1-6, the V gene TRBV20-1; the D is unclear. The CDR3 has 12 amino acids. Germline values: CDR1 DFQATT, CDR2 SNEGSKA (reference sequence). V lost 3 bases, J lost 6 bases, and 6 bases lay in between. CDR3 region: CSASGLNSPLHF. The CDR3 DNA follows: TGCAGTGCTAGTGGGCTTAATTCACCCCTCCACTTT.

The chain couples TRBV5-5 to TRBJ2-7; D possibly uses TRBD1 or TRBD2 (5 bases each). The CDR3 runs to 15 residues. Germline V gene sequence: CDR1 SGHKS, CDR2 YYEKEE (reference sequence). V shed 4 bases and J shed 0 bases, with 14 bases lying between them. DNA for the CDR3: TGTGCCAGCAGCGTTACCGGGACGGCCTCCTACGAGCAGTACTTC. It codes for CASSVTGTASYEQYF.

The rearrangement uses TRBV20-1 and TRBJ1-1; unclear D gene. Germline lookup yields CDR1 DFQATT and CDR2 SNEGSKA (reference sequence). This CDR3 is built from 14 residues. V lost 2 bases, J lost 3 bases, and 13 bases lay in between. CDR3 DNA: TGCAGTGCTAGACCGCCCTCTGGGGACACTGAAGCTTTCTTT. The encoded protein is CSARPPSGDTEAFF.

J is TRBJ2-3 and V is TRBV20-1; 9 bases are a match to TRBD2. The CDR3 sequence is 16 residues long. V lost 1 base and J lost 2; bases outside the gene matches: 7. CDR1 is DFQATT and CDR2 is SNEGSKA in the germline V gene (reference sequence). The CDR3 DNA sequence: TGCAGTGCTAGAGCGGGCGGGGGGGTGAACACAGATACGCAGTATTTT. As protein: CSARAGGGVNTDTQYF.

The rearrangement links TRBV7-8 to TRBJ2-1, with a weak D call TRBD2 (6 bases). Trimming cost V 5 bases and J 0 bases, with 14 bases left between them. Germline CDR1 SGHVS, CDR2 FQNEAQ. The CDR3 has 16 amino acids. Here the CDR3 reads CASSTLGRDSYNEQFF. CDR3 sequence (DNA): TGTGCCAGCAGCACATTGGGGCGGGACTCCTACAATGAGCAGTTCTTC.

This clonotype has more than one count but fewer than ten. The chain uses TRBV11-2 and TRBJ2-1; D call uncertain. Germline loops: CDR1 SGHAT, CDR2 FQNNGV. V was trimmed by 4 bases and J by 2 bases, leaving 12 bases between them. The CDR3 has 15 residues. The CDR3: CASSSDGLPYNEQFF. CDR3 bases: TGTGCCAGCAGCTCCGACGGGCTTCCCTACAATGAGCAGTTCTTC. Using reference TRBV11-2 and TRBJ2-1 for the parts outside the CDR3, the full variable domain is EAGVAQSPRYKIIEKRQSVAFWCNPISGHATLYWYQQILGQGPKLLIQFQNNGVVDDSQLPKDRFSAERLKGVDSTLKIQPAKLEDSAVYLCASSSDGLPYNEQFFGPGTRLTVL.

The CDR3: CASVKKNRDRDTEAFF. The CDR3 nucleotides read TGTGCCAGCGTAAAAAAGAACCGGGACAGGGACACTGAAGCTTTCTTT. The chain has TRBV28 and TRBJ1-1, with TRBD1 matching 9 bases. The CDR3 consists of 16 residues. Germline CDR1 MDHEN, CDR2 SYDVKM. Trimming took 8 bases from V and 3 from J; bases not matched to a gene: 13.

This rearrangement joins TRBV12-3 or TRBV12-4 to TRBJ2-3; D is unresolved. V dropped 5 bases and J dropped 1 base, with 19 bases sitting between them. The CDR3 sequence is 17 residues long. CDR3 loop: CASSRTGSRARTDTQYF. The CDR3 nucleotides are TGTGCCAGCAGTCGAACCGGGTCCCGGGCGCGCACAGATACGCAGTATTTT.

The chain joins TRBV27 to TRBJ2-7, with 8 bases fitting TRBD1. The CDR3 has 13 amino acids. In germline, CDR1 is MNHEY, CDR2 SMNVEV (reference sequence). V was clipped by 5 bases and J by 3 bases; unmatched bases: 3. The CDR3, as DNA: TGTGCCAGCAGTCCAGGGGGCCTCTACGAGCAGTACTTC. This sequence encodes CASSPGGLYEQYF.

The chain combines TRBV12-3 or TRBV12-4 with TRBJ2-2; unclear D gene. CDR3 size: 14 residues. The V end lost 6 bases, the J end lost 9 bases, and 17 bases lay between the germline ends. Here the CDR3 reads CASSSETSRWELFF. The CDR3 DNA reads TGTGCCAGCAGCTCTGAGACATCACGGTGGGAGCTGTTTTTT.